The 9 T cell receptor beta chains given below trace back to one sample, sequenced in a study of blood T cell repertoires in COVID-19. The table came from immunoSEQ multiplex PCR; TCRdb's copy has only in-frame clones and leaves some out. The table has 300,000 to 450,000 clones, about 89% seen once. What was sequenced was PBMCs or T cells enriched from blood (not recorded which). These receptors originate from a man aged 35 to 55 in a cohort exposed to, infected with or recovered from COVID-19 (not recorded which).

This clone was observed a handful of times. The chain joins TRBV18 to TRBJ2-5; tentative D call: TRBD1 (5 bases). Germline CDR1 reads KGHSH; CDR2 reads LQKENI. The CDR3 has 14 amino acids. The ends were cut back, 2 bases at V and 2 bases at J, with 9 bases in the middle. CDR3 in DNA: TGTGCCAGCTCACCAGACAGTATACAAGAGACCCAGTACTTC. It codes for CASSPDSIQETQYF. Together with reference TRBV18 and TRBJ2-5, the CDR3 gives the full variable domain: NAGVMQNPRHLVRRRGQEARLRCSPMKGHSHVYWYRQLPEEGLKFMVYLQKENIIDESGMPKERFSAEFPKEGPSILRIQQVVRGDSAAYFCASSPDSIQETQYFGPGTRLLVL.

The J gene is TRBJ2-1, the V gene TRBV11-3, with no clear D. Germline-derived CDR1 and CDR2 are SGHNT and YENEEA. Trimming removed 1 base at V and 3 bases at J, with 4 bases between. This CDR3 has 13 amino acids. As DNA, the CDR3 is TGTGCCAGCAGCTTAGCAGTCTACAATGAGCAGTTCTTC. It is translated as CASSLAVYNEQFF.

This clone was observed a handful of times. The rearrangement joins TRBV6-5 to TRBJ2-1; 8 positions match TRBD1. The length of the CDR3 is 12 residues. After removal of 5 bases from V and 14 bases from J, the junction contained 8 bases not matched to a gene. CDR1 MNHEY and CDR2 SVGAGI come from the germline V gene. Here the CDR3 reads CASSRIQGVEFF. Written as DNA, the CDR3 is TGTGCCAGCAGTCGTATACAGGGGGTTGAGTTCTTC.

The V gene is TRBV9, the J gene TRBJ2-2; D is ambiguous. Germline V CDR1 and CDR2: SGDLS, YYNGEE. The V end lost 4 bases, the J end lost 0 bases, and 19 bases lay between the germline ends. The CDR3 extends over 18 amino acids. This chain's CDR3 is CASSPHYRALTNTGELFF. In nucleotides, the CDR3 is TGTGCCAGCAGCCCACACTACCGAGCCCTCACGAACACCGGGGAGCTGTTTTTT.

The chain has TRBV21-1 and TRBJ2-7; the table's D call, TRBD2, was not checked against the DNA. TRBV21-1 is termed a pseudogene. The CDR3 is 16 residues long. Written as DNA, the CDR3 is TGTGCCAGCAGCAAAGTAGAGCGGGAGTTTTCCCACGAGCAGTACTTC. This codes for CASSKVEREFSHEQYF.

The chain links TRBV6-1 to TRBJ2-4, with D perhaps matching TRBD2 (7 bases). Trimming left V 3 bases short and J 8 bases short, with 17 bases between. Germline values: CDR1 MNHNS, CDR2 SASEGT. The CDR3 is made up of 15 amino acids. Written as DNA, the CDR3 is TGTGCCAGCAGTGACCCTGGGGGGGCGCCAGACATTCAGTACTTC. Its translation: CASSDPGGAPDIQYF.

This sequence joins TRBV19 and TRBJ2-1, with 14 bases aligning to TRBD2. The CDR3 sequence is 16 residues long. CDR1 is LNHDA, CDR2 SQIVND, per germline (reference sequence). Trimming removed 6 bases from V and 3 bases from J; junction bases left unmatched: 4. The CDR3 bases are TGTGCCAGTAGGCAAGGGACTAGCGGGAGCTACAATGAGCAGTTCTTC. Protein product: CASRQGTSGSYNEQFF.

The genes are TRBV27 and TRBJ2-2, with D perhaps TRBD1 (5 bases). Germline assignment: CDR1 MNHEY and CDR2 SMNVEV (reference sequence). The V end was cut by 0 bases, the J end by 6 bases, with 17 bases between. The CDR3 has 17 amino acids. The CDR3 sequence: CASSLSLSLSTAGELFF. As DNA, the CDR3 is TGTGCCAGCAGTTTATCCTTATCCCTCTCGACAGCCGGGGAGCTGTTTTTT.

The genes are TRBV2 and TRBJ1-1; 7 bases are shared with TRBD1. The CDR3 is made up of 13 amino acids. V trimming: 5 bases; J trimming: 7 bases; junction bases outside the gene matches: 7. CDR1 SNHLY and CDR2 FYNNEI come from the germline V gene. CDR3 sequence reads: CASSRQGRFEAFF. DNA of the CDR3: TGTGCCAGCAGTCGACAGGGAAGATTTGAAGCTTTCTTT. Filled out from reference TRBV2 and TRBJ1-1, the complete variable domain reads EPEVTQTPSHQVTQMGQEVILRCVPISNHLYFYWYRQILGQKVEFLVSFYNNEISEKSEIFDDQFSVERPDGSNFTLKIRSTKLEDSAMYFCASSRQGRFEAFFGQGTRLTVV.